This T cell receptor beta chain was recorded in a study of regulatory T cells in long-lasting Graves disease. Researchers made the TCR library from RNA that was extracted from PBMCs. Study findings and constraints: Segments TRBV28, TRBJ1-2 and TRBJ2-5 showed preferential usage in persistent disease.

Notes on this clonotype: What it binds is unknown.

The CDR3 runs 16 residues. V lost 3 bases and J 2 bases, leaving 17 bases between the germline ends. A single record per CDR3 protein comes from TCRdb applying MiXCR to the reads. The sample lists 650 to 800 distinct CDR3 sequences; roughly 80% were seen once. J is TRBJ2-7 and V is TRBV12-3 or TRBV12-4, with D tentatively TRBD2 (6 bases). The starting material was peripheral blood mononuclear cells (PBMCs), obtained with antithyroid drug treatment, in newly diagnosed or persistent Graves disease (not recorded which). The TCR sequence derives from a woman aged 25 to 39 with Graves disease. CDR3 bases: TGTGCCAGCAGTTTGGATGCGGGGCGATTCCCCTACGAGCAGTACTTC. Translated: CASSLDAGRFPYEQYF.